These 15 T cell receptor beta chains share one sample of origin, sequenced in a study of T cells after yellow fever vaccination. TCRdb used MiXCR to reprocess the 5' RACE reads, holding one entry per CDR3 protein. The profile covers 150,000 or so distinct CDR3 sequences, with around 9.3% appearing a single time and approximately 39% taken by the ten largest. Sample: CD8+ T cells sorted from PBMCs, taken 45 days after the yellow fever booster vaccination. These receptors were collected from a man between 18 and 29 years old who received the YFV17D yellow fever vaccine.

CDR3 nucleotides: TGTGCCAGCAGCTTAACAGGGACTGGCTACACCTTC. Translated, it gives CASSLTGTGYTF. This rearrangement joins TRBV7-9 to TRBJ1-2; D possibly corresponds to TRBD1 (6 bases). Germline loops: CDR1 SEHNR, CDR2 FQNEAQ (reference sequence). V lost 2 bases to trimming and J lost 7 bases, with 8 bases between them. There are 12 residues in the CDR3.

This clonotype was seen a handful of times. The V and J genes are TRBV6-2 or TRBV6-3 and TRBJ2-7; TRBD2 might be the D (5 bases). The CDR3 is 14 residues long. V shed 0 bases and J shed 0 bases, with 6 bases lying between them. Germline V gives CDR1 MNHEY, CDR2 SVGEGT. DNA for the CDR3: TGTGCCAGCAGTTACTCGGGGAGCTCCTACGAGCAGTACGTC. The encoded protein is CASSYSGSSYEQYV.

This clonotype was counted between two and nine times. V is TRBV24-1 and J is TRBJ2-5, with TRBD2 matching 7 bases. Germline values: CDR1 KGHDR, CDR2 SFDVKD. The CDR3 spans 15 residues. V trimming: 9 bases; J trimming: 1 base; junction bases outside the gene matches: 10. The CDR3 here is CATERGTKAQETQYF. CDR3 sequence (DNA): TGTGCCACCGAACGGGGGACTAAGGCCCAAGAGACCCAGTACTTC.

The CDR3 sequence: CASSPSTGDQPQHF. The DNA for the CDR3 is TGTGCCAGCAGCCCCTCGACAGGGGATCAGCCCCAGCATTTT. The rearrangement links TRBV7-9 to TRBJ1-5; 8 bases line up with TRBD1. This CDR3 has 14 residues. Germline V gene data show CDR1 as SEHNR and CDR2 as FQNEAQ (reference sequence). V lost 5 bases and J lost 5; bases outside the gene matches: 5.

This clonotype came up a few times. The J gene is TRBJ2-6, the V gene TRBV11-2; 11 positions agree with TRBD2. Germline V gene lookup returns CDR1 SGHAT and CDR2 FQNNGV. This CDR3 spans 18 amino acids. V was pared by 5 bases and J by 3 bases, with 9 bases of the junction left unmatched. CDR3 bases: TGTGCCAGCAGCCCCGAGGCTAGCGGGGGGTATGGGGCCAACGTCCTGACTTTC. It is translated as CASSPEASGGYGANVLTF. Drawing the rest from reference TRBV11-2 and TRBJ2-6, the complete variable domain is EAGVAQSPRYKIIEKRQSVAFWCNPISGHATLYWYQQILGQGPKLLIQFQNNGVVDDSQLPKDRFSAERLKGVDSTLKIQPAKLEDSAVYLCASSPEASGGYGANVLTFGAGSRLTVL.

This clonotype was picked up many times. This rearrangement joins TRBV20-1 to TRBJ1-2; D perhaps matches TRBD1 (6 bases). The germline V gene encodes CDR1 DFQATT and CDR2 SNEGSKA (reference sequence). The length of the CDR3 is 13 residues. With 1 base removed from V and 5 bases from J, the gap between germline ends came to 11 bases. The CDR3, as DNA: TGCAGTGCTAGAGTTCACAGGGATTATGGCTACACCTTC. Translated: CSARVHRDYGYTF.

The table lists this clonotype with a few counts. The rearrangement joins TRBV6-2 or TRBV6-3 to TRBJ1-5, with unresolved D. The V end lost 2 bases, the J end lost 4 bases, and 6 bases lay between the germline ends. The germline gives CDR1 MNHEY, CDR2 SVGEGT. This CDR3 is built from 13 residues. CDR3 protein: CASSYSLNQPQHF. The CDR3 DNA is TGTGCCAGCAGTTACAGCTTAAATCAGCCCCAGCATTTT.

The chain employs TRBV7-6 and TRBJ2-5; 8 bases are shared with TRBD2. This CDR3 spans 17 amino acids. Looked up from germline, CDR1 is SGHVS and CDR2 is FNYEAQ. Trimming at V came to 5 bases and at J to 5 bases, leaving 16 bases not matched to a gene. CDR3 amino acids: CASSKRPAGVMSETQYF. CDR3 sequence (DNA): TGTGCCAGCAGCAAACGCCCAGCGGGGGTGATGTCGGAGACCCAGTACTTC. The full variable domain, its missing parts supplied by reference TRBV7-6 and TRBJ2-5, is GAGVSQSPRYKVTKRGQDVALRCDPISGHVSLYWYRQALGQGPEFLTYFNYEAQQDKSGLPNDRFSAERPEGSISTLTIQRTEQRDSAMYRCASSKRPAGVMSETQYFGPGTRLLVL.

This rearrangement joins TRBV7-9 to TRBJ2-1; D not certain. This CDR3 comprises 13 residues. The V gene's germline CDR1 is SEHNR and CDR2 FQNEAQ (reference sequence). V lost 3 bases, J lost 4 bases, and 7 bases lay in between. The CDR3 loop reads CASSFTLYNEQFF. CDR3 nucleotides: TGTGCCAGCAGCTTTACCCTATACAATGAGCAGTTCTTC.

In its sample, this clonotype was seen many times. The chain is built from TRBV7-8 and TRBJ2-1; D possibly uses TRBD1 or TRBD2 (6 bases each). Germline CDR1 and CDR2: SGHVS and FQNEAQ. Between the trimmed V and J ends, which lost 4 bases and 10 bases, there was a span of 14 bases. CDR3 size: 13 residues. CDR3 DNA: TGTGCCAGCAGCTCGGGAGCCGGGACAGAGCAGTTCTTC. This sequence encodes CASSSGAGTEQFF.

CDR3 protein: CASVTSPIQETQYF. The CDR3 nucleotides are TGTGCCAGTGTAACTAGCCCAATACAAGAGACCCAGTACTTC. This chain links TRBV2 with TRBJ2-5; D perhaps matches TRBD2 (6 bases). The CDR3 runs 14 residues. V lost 9 bases and J lost 2, with 16 bases in between. Germline values: CDR1 SNHLY, CDR2 FYNNEI.

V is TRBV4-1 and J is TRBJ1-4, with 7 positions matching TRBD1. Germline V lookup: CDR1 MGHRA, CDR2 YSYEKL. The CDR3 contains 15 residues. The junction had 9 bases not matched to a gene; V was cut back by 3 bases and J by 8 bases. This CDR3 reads CASSQRTGGREKLFF. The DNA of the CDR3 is TGCGCCAGCAGCCAGAGGACAGGCGGCCGGGAAAAACTGTTTTTT.

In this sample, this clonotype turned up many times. In nucleotides, the CDR3 is TGTGCCAGCAGCTTAGCTAAACTAGCGGGCATCCAAGAGACCCAGTACTTC. It is translated as CASSLAKLAGIQETQYF. The chain couples TRBV7-8 to TRBJ2-5, with 9 nucleotides matching TRBD2. Germline CDR1 and CDR2: SGHVS and FQNEAQ. This CDR3 has 17 residues. With V trimmed by 0 bases and J by 1 base, 6 bases remained unmatched. The full variable domain, rest sourced from reference TRBV7-8 and TRBJ2-5, is GAGVSQSPRYKVAKRGQDVALRCDPISGHVSLFWYQQALGQGPEFLTYFQNEAQLDKSGLPSDRFFAERPEGSVSTLKIQRTQQEDSAVYLCASSLAKLAGIQETQYFGPGTRLLVL.

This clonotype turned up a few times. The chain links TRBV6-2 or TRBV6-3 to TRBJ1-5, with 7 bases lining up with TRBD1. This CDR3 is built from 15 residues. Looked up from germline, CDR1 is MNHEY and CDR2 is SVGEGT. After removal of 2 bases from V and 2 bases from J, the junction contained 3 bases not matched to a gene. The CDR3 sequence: CASSYTTGGNQPQHF. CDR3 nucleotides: TGTGCCAGCAGTTACACAACAGGGGGCAATCAGCCCCAGCATTTT.

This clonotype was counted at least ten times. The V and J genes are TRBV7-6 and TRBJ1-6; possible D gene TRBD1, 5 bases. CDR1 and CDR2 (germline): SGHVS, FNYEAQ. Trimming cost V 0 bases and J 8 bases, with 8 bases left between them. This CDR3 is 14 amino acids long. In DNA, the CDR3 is TGTGCCAGCAGCTTAGCCGGGGGTGATTCACCCCTCCACTTT. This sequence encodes CASSLAGGDSPLHF.